Below, one T cell receptor (beta chain) is given with its context. The data were obtained in a study of blood T cell repertoires in COVID-19. At the level of the study: There were acute and convalescent COVID-19 samples, and they came from the United States, Italy and Spain. From T cells, B-cell-depleted T cells, or PBMCs came the material, which was cDNA or gDNA.

The germline V and J ends were trimmed by 5 bases and 3 bases, with 19 bases remaining between them. Germline CDR1 MDHEN, CDR2 SYDVKM. The CDR3 runs 16 residues. Authors' processing steps: Estimation of nucleated cell counts relied on the amplification of reference gene primers. The table came from immunoSEQ multiplex PCR; TCRdb's copy has only in-frame clones and leaves some out. V, J and clone size derive from that table, while D and trimming were established from the DNA sequence. This table has about 220,000 clones, approximately 80% appearing once. The TCR comes from a human donor in a cohort sampled during active COVID-19. V gene TRBV28 combines with J gene TRBJ1-2, with D hard to call. Input material: peripheral blood. The CDR3 loop reads CASSRAGTTRDYGYTF. The CDR3 nucleotides read TGTGCCAGCAGTCGGGCGGGCACCACACGGGACTATGGCTACACCTTC.